This passage covers 5 T cell receptor beta chains from one sample sequenced in a study of response to subunit inactivated influenza vaccine listed by TCRdb under 2018. In the paper's terms, the time point label means: approximately 47 days after influenza vaccine administration. Libraries came from RT-PCR. Sequencing took place on an Illumina HiSeq 2500. TCRdb itself trimmed the public reads at Q25 with fastp, ran MiXCR and retained productive beta chains. Each entry merges the rows of one CDR3 protein and shows their most common DNA and genes. This sample has roughly 460,000 distinct CDR3 sequences in its table, and roughly 9.8% of those were observed once. Around 12% of the sample belongs to the ten largest clones. The sequencing here drew on PBMCs from blood, taken roughly 46 days after vaccination. The receptors shown here come from a man aged 50 to 59 who received an inactivated influenza vaccine. Donor details come from another sample of the same person, matched by shared clones.

This clonotype was picked up many times. The genes are TRBV4-1 and TRBJ1-4, with 7 bases fitting TRBD1. Per the germline V gene, CDR1 is MGHRA and CDR2 is YSYEKL. CDR3 length: 15 residues. V lost 1 base and J lost 2; bases outside the gene matches: 1. This CDR3 reads CASSQAGGTNEKLFF. Written as DNA, the CDR3 is TGCGCCAGCAGCCAAGCAGGGGGGACTAATGAAAAACTGTTTTTT.

This clonotype occurred many times. The chain couples TRBV12-3 or TRBV12-4 to TRBJ2-5; 8 bases line up with TRBD1. V was clipped by 6 bases and J by 2 bases; unmatched bases: 5. The CDR3 has 14 amino acids. The CDR3 nucleotides are TGTGCCAGCAGAAGGGACAGGAGACAAGAGACCCAGTACTTC. Translation gives CASRRDRRQETQYF.

The genes are TRBV20-1 and TRBJ1-2, with TRBD1 as a possible D gene (6 bases). V lost 0 bases and J 13 bases, leaving 12 bases between the germline ends. The CDR3 contains 11 residues. CDR1 and CDR2 from the germline V gene are DFQATT and SNEGSKA (reference sequence). The CDR3 DNA reads as TGCAGTGCTAGAGATATAACAGGGCCCACCTTC. Amino acids: CSARDITGPTF.

The rearrangement links TRBV12-3 or TRBV12-4 to TRBJ2-1; TRBD1 matches 9 bases. The CDR3 loop spans 12 amino acids. Unmatched junction bases numbered 4, after V lost 6 bases and J lost 10 bases. CDR3: CASSRTGAEQFF. The DNA for the CDR3 is TGTGCCAGCAGCCGGACAGGGGCAGAGCAGTTCTTC.

The chain links TRBV20-1 to TRBJ2-3; the match to TRBD2 covers 9 bases. Per germline, CDR1 DFQATT and CDR2 SNEGSKA (reference sequence). The CDR3 runs 14 residues. The V and J ends lost 6 bases and 2 bases, in that order; junction bases with no gene match: 6. The CDR3 region has the DNA TGCAGTGCAGGGCTAGCGGGGTTCACAGATACGCAGTATTTT. Amino acids: CSAGLAGFTDTQYF.